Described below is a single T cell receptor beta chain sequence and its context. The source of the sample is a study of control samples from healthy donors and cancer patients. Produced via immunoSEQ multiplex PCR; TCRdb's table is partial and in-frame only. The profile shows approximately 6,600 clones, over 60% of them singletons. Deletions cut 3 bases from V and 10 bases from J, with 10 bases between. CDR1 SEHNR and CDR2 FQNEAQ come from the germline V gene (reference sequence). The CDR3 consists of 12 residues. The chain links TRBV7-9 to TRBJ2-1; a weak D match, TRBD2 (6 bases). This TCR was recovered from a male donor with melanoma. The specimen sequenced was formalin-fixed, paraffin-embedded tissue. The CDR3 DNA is TGTGCCAGCAGCTTGGTGGCGGGAGAGCAGTTCTTC. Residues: CASSLVAGEQFF.